A selection of T cell receptor beta chains follows, all from one sample in a study of CD8+ T cells in alopecia areata. Assay used: immunoSEQ multiplex PCR; TCRdb lists only in-frame clones, some missing. The table has some 120,000 clones, around 60% seen once. The sequences come from CD4+ T cells sorted from blood, collected at week 4, from a patient treated with tofacitinib. The receptors stem from a human donor with alopecia areata. Both conserved end residues are trimmed from each CDR3. D genes are given only for firm matches.

j_call v_call d_call cdr3_aa
TRBJ1-2 TRBV6-1 TRBD1 ASSERGTGALYGYT
TRBJ1-2 TRBV7-9 . ASSLDAGTAYGYT
TRBJ1-1 TRBV29-1 . SAARDKNTEAF
TRBJ2-7 TRBV27 . ASSFFEQNEQY
TRBJ2-1 TRBV5-6 . ASSFGALEQF
TRBJ1-2 TRBV14 . ASSQRMAGYGYT
TRBJ1-1 TRBV4-2 TRBD1 ASSQEDRALTEAF
TRBJ2-4 TRBV30 . AWSVQNIQY
TRBJ2-3 TRBV2 TRBD2 ASTVAGAPTDTQY
TRBJ2-5 TRBV6-5 . ASSSEETQY
TRBJ1-4 TRBV29-1 . SVGRATNEKLF
TRBJ2-1 TRBV10-3 . AISGGDNEQF
TRBJ1-1 TRBV4-1 TRBD1 ASSQGDRENTEAF
TRBJ1-1 TRBV6-5 . ASRGGKGAEAF
TRBJ2-7 TRBV7-2 . ASSLARRSGRPYEQY
TRBJ2-5 TRBV28 TRBD1 ASREGGQGARETQY
TRBJ1-5 TRBV15 . ATSSDDTPQH
TRBJ2-3 TRBV2 . ASSTGVADTQY
TRBJ2-3 TRBV7-3 TRBD2 ASSLTPTSGGDTQY
TRBJ2-7 TRBV5-1 . ASSTGYYEQY
TRBJ1-5 TRBV29-1 . SVATGSNQPQH
TRBJ1-4 TRBV4-3 . ASSQDLPHGGTSKEKLF
TRBJ1-5 TRBV7-2 . ASSLASGTSSGTQH
TRBJ2-5 TRBV29-1 TRBD1 SATGTGWQETQY
TRBJ1-6 TRBV5-1 . ASSSLRDDRGPLH
TRBJ2-6 TRBV9 . ASSVAGSGAGANVLT
TRBJ2-3 TRBV27 . ASSLNRETDTQY
TRBJ1-1 TRBV19 . ASIFRGIPNTEAF
TRBJ2-2 TRBV4-3 . ASSQDSNTGELF
TRBJ2-7 TRBV7-9 . ASSFPGPSYEQY
TRBJ2-3 TRBV29-1 . SVDSADTQY
TRBJ1-4 TRBV25-1 . ASSARVGEKLF
TRBJ2-1 TRBV27 . ASSSSRVGYEQF
TRBJ2-5 TRBV6-6 . ASSYPDDAQETQY
TRBJ2-5 TRBV7-2 . ASSLDTSMAQY
TRBJ1-5 TRBV5-1 TRBD1 ASSPGQANQPQH
TRBJ1-2 TRBV27 . ASSLDSQVTYGYT
TRBJ1-3 TRBV29-1 . SVAGFGRASGNTIY
TRBJ2-3 TRBV29-1 TRBD2 SVRSRGGATDTQY
TRBJ1-2 TRBV28 . ASTPFDRSYGYT
TRBJ2-7 TRBV23-1 . ASSQRTQNSYEQY
TRBJ2-3 TRBV7-2 . ASSLGTPGLDTQY
TRBJ1-1 TRBV25-1 TRBD1 ASSETTGGAF
TRBJ2-5 TRBV4-2 TRBD2 ASSRDSGTQETQY
TRBJ1-1 TRBV30 . AWSVLRGNTEAF
TRBJ2-5 TRBV19 . ASSEGGETQY
TRBJ1-2 TRBV29-1 . SAYPDGYYGYT
TRBJ1-5 TRBV29-1 . SVVIQANQPQH
TRBJ1-3 TRBV10-3 . AISESTRGNTIY
TRBJ2-1 TRBV2 . ASRGQEDEQF
TRBJ1-3 TRBV9 . ASSVEVGRATPGNTIY
TRBJ1-3 TRBV11-2 . ASSRTSDSDTIY
TRBJ1-2 TRBV4-1 . ASSLPGRFYGYT
TRBJ1-2 TRBV25-1 . ASSPGSGYT
TRBJ2-4 TRBV4-1 TRBD2 ASSQVGAGGKNIQY